This TCR beta chain was captured by sequencing in a study of glioma-infiltrating T cells. Study details: Before surgery, glioma patients received dexamethasone for at most six days. Blood libraries targeted roughly 4.5- to 10-fold coverage of about 900,000 T cells.

Study findings and constraints: Tissue and blood shared very few CDR3 sequences. Signature shared blood CDR3 motifs were enriched in low-divergence and depleted in high-divergence patients.

Amplification of TCR alpha and beta CDR3 regions from RNA used iRepertoire nested multiplex PCR. TCRdb passed the multiplex PCR reads through MiXCR, listing each CDR3 protein once. The table lists more than 350,000 distinct CDR3 sequences, 35% to 45% of them singletons. With regard to this clonotype: Its matching antigen is unknown. A single base separates this from a much larger clone, so it may be a read error.

The V gene lost 7 bases and the J gene lost 4 bases, with 10 bases spanning the gap. The V gene's germline CDR1 is MDHEN and CDR2 SYDVKM. The CDR3 is made up of 12 amino acids. Sequencing input: glioma tissue, nonneoplastic brain tissue, or PBMCs (not recorded which). The chain joins TRBV28 to TRBJ1-1; D ambiguous. This TCR came from a human donor with low-grade glioma or glioblastoma, undergoing nonglioma brain surgery, or in good health (not recorded which). CDR3 region: CASTLTCTEAFF. In DNA form, the CDR3 reads TGTGCCAGCACCCTGACATGCACTGAAGCTTTCTTT. Full variable domain (rest looked up from reference TRBV28 and TRBJ1-1): DVKVTQSSRYLVKRTGEKVFLECVQDMDHENMFWYRQDPGLGLRLIYFSYDVKMKEKGDIPEGYSVSREKKERFSLILESASTNQTSMYLCASTLTCTEAFFGQGTRLTVV.